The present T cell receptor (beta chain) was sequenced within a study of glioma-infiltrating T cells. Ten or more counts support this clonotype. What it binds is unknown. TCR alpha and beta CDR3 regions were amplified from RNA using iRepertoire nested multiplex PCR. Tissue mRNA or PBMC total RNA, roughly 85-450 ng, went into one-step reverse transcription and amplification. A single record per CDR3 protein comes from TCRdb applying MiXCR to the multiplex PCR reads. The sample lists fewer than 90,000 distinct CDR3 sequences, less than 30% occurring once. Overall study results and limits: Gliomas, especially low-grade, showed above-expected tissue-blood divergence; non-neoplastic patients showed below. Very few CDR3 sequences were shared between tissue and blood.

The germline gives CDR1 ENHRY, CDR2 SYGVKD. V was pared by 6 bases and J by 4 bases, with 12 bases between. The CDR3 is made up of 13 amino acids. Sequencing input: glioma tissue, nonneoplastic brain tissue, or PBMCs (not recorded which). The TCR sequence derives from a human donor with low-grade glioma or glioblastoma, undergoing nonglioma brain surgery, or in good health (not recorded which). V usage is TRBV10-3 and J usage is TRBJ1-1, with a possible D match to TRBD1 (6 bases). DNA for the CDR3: TGTGCCATCAGAGGCGAGGGGGGCACTGAAGCTTTCTTT. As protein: CAIRGEGGTEAFF.